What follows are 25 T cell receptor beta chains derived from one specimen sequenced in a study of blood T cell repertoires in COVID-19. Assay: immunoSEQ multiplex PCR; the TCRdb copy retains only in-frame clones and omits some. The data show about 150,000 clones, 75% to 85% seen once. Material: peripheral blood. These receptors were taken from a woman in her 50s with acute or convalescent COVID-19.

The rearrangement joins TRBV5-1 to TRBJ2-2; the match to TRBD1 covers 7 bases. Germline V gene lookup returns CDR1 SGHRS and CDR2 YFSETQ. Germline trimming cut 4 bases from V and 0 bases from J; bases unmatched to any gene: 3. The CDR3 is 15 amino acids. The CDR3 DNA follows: TGCGCCAGCAGCATGGGACAGTCGAACACCGGGGAGCTGTTTTTT. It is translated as CASSMGQSNTGELFF. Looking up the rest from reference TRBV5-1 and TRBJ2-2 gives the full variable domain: KAGVTQTPRYLIKTRGQQVTLSCSPISGHRSVSWYQQTPGQGLQFLFEYFSETQRNKGNFPGRFSGRQFSNSRSEMNVSTLELGDSALYLCASSMGQSNTGELFFGEGSRLTVL.

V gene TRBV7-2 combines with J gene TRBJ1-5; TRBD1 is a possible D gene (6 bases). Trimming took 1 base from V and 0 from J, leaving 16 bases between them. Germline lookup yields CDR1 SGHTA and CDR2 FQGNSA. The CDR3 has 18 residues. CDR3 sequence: CASSLDMGAGSSNQPQHF. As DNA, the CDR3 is TGTGCCAGCAGCTTAGACATGGGGGCCGGATCTAGCAATCAGCCCCAGCATTTT. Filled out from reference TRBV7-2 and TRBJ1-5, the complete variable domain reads GAGVSQSPSNKVTEKGKDVELRCDPISGHTALYWYRQSLGQGLEFLIYFQGNSAPDKSGLPSDRFSAERTGGSVSTLTIQRTQQEDSAVYLCASSLDMGAGSSNQPQHFGDGTRLSIL.

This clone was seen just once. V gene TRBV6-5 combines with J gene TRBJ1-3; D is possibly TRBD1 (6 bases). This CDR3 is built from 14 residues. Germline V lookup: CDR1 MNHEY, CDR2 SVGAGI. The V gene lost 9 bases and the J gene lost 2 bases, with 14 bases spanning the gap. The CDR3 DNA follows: TGTGCCAGTGCCGGACAGCCAGCTGGAAACACCATATATTTT. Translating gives CASAGQPAGNTIYF.

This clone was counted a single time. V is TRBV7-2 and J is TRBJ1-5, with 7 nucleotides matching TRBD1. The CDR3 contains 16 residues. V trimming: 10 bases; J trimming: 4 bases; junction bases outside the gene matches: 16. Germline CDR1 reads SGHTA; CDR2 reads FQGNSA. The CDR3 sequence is CATAPTDRDQNQPQHF. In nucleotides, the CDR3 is TGTGCCACCGCGCCGACCGACAGGGACCAGAATCAGCCCCAGCATTTT.

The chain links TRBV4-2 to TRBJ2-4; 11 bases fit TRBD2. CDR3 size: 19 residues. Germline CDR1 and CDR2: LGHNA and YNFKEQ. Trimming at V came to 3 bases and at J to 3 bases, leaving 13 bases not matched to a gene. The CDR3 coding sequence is TGTGCCAGCAGCCATCCGGGACTAGCGGAAAAAAGAGGCAAAAACATTCAGTACTTC. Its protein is CASSHPGLAEKRGKNIQYF.

The CDR3 spells CASSEAHSANSPLHF. In DNA, the CDR3 is TGTGCCAGCAGTGAAGCGCACAGTGCCAATTCACCCCTCCACTTT. The chain links TRBV6-1 to TRBJ1-6; D is ambiguous. V gave up 0 bases and J gave up 7 bases, with 10 bases separating them. The CDR3 is 15 amino acids. Germline V CDR1 and CDR2: MNHNS, SASEGT.

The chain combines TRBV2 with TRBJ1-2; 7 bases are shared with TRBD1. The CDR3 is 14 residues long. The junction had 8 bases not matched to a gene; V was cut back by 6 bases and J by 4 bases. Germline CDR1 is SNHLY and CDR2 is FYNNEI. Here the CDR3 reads CASRRQGTSYGYTF. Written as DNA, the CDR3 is TGTGCCAGCAGGCGACAGGGTACCTCCTATGGCTACACCTTC.

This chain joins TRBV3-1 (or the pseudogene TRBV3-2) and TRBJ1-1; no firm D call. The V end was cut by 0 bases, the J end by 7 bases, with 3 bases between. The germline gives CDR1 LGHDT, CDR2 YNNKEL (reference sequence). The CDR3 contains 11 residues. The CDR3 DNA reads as TGTGCCAGCAGCCAAGATCTTGAAGCTTTCTTT. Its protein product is CASSQDLEAFF.

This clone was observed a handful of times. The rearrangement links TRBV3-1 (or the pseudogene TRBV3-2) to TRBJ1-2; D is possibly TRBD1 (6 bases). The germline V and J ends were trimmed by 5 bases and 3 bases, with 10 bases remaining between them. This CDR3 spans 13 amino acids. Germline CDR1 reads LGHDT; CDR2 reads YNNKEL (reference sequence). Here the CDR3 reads CASSTPGDYGYTF. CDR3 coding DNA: TGTGCCAGCAGCACTCCAGGGGACTATGGCTACACCTTC.

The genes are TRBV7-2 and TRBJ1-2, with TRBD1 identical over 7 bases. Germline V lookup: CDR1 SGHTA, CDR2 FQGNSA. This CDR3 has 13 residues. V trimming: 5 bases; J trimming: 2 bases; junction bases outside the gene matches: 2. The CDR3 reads CASSTTGNYGYTF. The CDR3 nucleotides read TGTGCCAGCAGCACGACAGGGAACTATGGCTACACCTTC. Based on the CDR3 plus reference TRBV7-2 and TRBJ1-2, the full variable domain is GAGVSQSPSNKVTEKGKDVELRCDPISGHTALYWYRQSLGQGLEFLIYFQGNSAPDKSGLPSDRFSAERTGGSVSTLTIQRTQQEDSAVYLCASSTTGNYGYTFGSGTRLTVV.

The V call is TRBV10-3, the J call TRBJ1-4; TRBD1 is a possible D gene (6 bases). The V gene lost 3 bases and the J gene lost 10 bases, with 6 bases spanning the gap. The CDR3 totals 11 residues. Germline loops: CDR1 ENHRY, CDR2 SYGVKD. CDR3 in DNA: TGTGCCATCAGTGAAGGGGGAAAACTGTTTTTT. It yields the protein CAISEGGKLFF.

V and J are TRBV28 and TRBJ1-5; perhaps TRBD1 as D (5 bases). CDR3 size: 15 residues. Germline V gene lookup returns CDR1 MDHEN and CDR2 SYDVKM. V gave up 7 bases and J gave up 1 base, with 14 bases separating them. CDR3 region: CASNTMGQSNQPQHF. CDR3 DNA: TGTGCCAGCAATACCATGGGGCAGAGCAATCAGCCCCAGCATTTT. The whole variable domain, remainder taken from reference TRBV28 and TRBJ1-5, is DVKVTQSSRYLVKRTGEKVFLECVQDMDHENMFWYRQDPGLGLRLIYFSYDVKMKEKGDIPEGYSVSREKKERFSLILESASTNQTSMYLCASNTMGQSNQPQHFGDGTRLSIL.

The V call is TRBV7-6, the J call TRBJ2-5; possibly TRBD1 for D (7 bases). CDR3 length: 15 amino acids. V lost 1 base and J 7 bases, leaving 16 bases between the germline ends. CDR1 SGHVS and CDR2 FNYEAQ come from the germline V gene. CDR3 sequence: CASSLDPGGSGTQYF. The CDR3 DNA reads TGTGCCAGCAGCTTAGACCCAGGGGGGTCGGGGACCCAGTACTTC.

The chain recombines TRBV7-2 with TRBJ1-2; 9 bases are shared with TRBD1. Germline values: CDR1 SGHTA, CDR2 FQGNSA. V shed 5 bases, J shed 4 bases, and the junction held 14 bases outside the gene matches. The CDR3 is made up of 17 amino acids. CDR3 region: CASSLETDRGVSYGYTF. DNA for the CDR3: TGTGCCAGCAGCCTTGAGACCGACAGGGGGGTTTCCTATGGCTACACCTTC.

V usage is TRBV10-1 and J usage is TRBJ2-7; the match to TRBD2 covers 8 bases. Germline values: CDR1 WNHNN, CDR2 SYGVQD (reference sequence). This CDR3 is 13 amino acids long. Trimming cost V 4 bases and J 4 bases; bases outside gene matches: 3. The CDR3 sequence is CASSVSSGYEQYF. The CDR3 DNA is TGCGCCAGCAGTGTGTCTAGCGGGTACGAGCAGTACTTC.

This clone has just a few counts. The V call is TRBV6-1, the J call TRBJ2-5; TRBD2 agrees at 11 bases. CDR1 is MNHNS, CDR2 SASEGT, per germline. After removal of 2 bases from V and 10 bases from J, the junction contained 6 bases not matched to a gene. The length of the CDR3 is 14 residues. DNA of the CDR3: TGTGCCAGCAGTGAAATAGCGGGGGGGCTTAGCCAGTACTTC. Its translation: CASSEIAGGLSQYF.

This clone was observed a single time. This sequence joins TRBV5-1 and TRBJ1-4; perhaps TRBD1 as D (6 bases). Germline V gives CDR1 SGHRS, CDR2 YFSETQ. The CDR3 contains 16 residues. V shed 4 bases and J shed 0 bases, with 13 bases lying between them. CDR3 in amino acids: CASSIAGAATNEKLFF. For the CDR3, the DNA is TGCGCCAGCAGCATTGCAGGGGCTGCAACTAATGAAAAACTGTTTTTT.

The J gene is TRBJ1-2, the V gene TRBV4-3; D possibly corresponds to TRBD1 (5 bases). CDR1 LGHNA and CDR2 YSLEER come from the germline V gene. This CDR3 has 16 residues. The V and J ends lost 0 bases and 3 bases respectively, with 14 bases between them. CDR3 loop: CASSQDRGRGYYGYTF. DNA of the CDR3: TGCGCCAGCAGCCAAGATAGGGGTCGGGGGTACTATGGCTACACCTTC.

CDR3 bases: TGTGCCAGCAGCCAAGGGACTAGCGATGAGCAGTTCTTC. Amino acids: CASSQGTSDEQFF. The chain joins TRBV3-1 (or the pseudogene TRBV3-2) to TRBJ2-1; 9 nucleotides line up with TRBD2. Germline-derived CDR1 and CDR2 are LGHDT and YNNKEL (reference sequence). Losses at the gene ends were 1 base for V and 8 bases for J; bases not matched to a gene: 0. This CDR3 contains 13 residues.

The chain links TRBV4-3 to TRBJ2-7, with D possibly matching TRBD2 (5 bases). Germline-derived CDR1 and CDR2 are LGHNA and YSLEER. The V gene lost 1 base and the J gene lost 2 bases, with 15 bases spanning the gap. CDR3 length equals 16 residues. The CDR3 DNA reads TGCGCCAGCAGCCAAGCCTCCAGCGGAAACCCCTACGAGCAGTACTTC. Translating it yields CASSQASSGNPYEQYF.

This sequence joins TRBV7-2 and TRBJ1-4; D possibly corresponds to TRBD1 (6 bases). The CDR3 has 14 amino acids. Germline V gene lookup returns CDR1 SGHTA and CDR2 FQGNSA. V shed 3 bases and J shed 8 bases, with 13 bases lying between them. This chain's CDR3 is CASSFGPGQEKLFF. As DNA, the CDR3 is TGTGCCAGCAGCTTTGGACCGGGACAAGAAAAACTGTTTTTT.

The chain's CDR3 is CSASEMPGTSGRTEQFF. The DNA of the CDR3 is TGCAGTGCTAGTGAGATGCCCGGGACTAGCGGGAGAACTGAGCAGTTCTTC. The genes are TRBV20-1 and TRBJ2-1; 14 nucleotides align to TRBD2. Germline loops: CDR1 DFQATT, CDR2 SNEGSKA (reference sequence). With 3 bases clipped from V and 9 bases from J, the junction kept 13 bases outside the gene matches. This CDR3 contains 17 residues.

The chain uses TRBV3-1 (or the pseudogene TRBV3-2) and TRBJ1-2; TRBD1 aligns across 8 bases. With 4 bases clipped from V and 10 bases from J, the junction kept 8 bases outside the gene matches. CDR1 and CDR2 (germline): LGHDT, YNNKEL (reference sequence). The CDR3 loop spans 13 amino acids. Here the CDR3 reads CASSLTGGDHYTF. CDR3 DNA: TGTGCCAGCAGCCTCACAGGGGGGGATCACTACACCTTC.

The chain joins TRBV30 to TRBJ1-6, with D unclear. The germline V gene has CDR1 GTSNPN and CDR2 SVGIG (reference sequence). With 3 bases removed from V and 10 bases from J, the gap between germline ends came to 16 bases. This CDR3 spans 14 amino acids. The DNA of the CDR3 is TGTGCCTGGAGACCTGGACTACTAGGCTCACCCCTCCACTTT. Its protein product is CAWRPGLLGSPLHF.

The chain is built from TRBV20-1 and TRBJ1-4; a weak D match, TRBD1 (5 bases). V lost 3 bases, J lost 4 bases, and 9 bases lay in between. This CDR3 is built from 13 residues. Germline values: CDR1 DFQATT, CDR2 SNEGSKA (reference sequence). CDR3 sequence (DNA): TGCAGTGCTAGTGGGGGGGGTAATGAAAAACTGTTTTTT. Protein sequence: CSASGGGNEKLFF.